This TCR beta chain was retrieved from a study of vaccination and CD4 T cells after COVID-19. On the study more broadly: The cells were exposed to overlapping spike peptides originating from SARS-CoV-2, HCoV-NL63, HCoV-OC43 and HCoV-229E for stimulation. Study results and limitations: Only after vaccination were a median roughly 83% of convalescents' reactive clones seen.

In the case of this clonotype: Its antigen remains unknown.

CD4+ T cells that had been cultured provided DNA sequenced with the Oncomine TCR Beta short-read assay. TCRdb analysed the PCR reads with MiXCR anew, one entry per CDR3 protein. The data contain about 20,000 distinct CDR3 sequences, around 45% of them singletons. As for treatment: roughly 11-day PBMC culture with coronavirus spike peptide pools or control peptides (ViraFEST assay). The material sequenced was CD4+ T cells from blood, cultured in vitro, taken before SARS-CoV-2 vaccination. This TCR was recovered from a human donor who had recovered from COVID-19.

CDR3 DNA: TGTGCCAGTAGTTCCGGGACCCCTCAGCCCCAGCATTTT. Encoded protein: CASSSGTPQPQHF. The rearrangement joins TRBV19 to TRBJ1-5; TRBD1 might be the D (5 bases). V gave up 5 bases and J gave up 6 bases, with 11 bases separating them. The germline V gene has CDR1 LNHDA and CDR2 SQIVND (reference sequence). The CDR3 covers 13 residues.